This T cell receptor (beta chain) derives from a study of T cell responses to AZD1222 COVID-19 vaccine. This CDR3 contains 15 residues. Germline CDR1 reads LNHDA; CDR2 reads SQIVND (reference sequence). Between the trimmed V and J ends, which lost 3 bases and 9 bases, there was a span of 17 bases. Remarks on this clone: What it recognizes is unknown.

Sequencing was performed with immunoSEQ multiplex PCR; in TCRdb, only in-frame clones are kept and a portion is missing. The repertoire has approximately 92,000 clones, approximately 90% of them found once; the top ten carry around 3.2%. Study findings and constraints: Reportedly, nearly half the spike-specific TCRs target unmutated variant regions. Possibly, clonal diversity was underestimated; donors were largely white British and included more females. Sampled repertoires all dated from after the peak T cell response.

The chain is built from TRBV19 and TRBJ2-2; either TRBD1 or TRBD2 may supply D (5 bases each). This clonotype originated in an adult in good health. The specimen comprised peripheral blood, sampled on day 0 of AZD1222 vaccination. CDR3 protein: CASSIKEGSGRELFF. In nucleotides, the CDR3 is TGTGCCAGTAGTATTAAAGAGGGGTCCGGACGGGAGCTGTTTTTT.